These 18 T cell receptor beta chains were sequenced from one sample in a study of blood T cell repertoires in COVID-19. Clones were sequenced by immunoSEQ multiplex PCR, and TCRdb holds only the in-frame ones, with some missing. Of tens of thousands of clones in the sample, approximately 90% were seen once. Specimen: peripheral blood. The receptors here all came from a man aged 60 to 69 with acute or convalescent COVID-19.

This chain connects TRBV7-9 to TRBJ2-2; D ambiguous. This CDR3 is built from 15 residues. Per the germline V gene, CDR1 is SEHNR and CDR2 is FQNEAQ (reference sequence). Trimming shortened V by 4 bases and J by 2 bases, and 11 bases separated the two germline ends. The chain's CDR3 is CASSSHRDNTGELFF. DNA for the CDR3: TGTGCCAGCAGCTCCCACAGAGACAACACCGGGGAGCTGTTTTTT. The variable domain in full, completed from reference TRBV7-9 and TRBJ2-2, reads DTGVSQNPRHKITKRGQNVTFRCDPISEHNRLYWYRQTLGQGPEFLTYFQNEAQLEKSRLLSDRFSAERPKGSFSTLEIQRTEQGDSAMYLCASSSHRDNTGELFFGEGSRLTVL.

This chain links TRBV11-3 with TRBJ2-3; D gene ambiguous. The CDR3 has 14 residues. V was shortened by 3 bases and J by 6 bases, with 13 bases between the two germline ends. Germline V gene data show CDR1 as SGHNT and CDR2 as YENEEA. The CDR3 DNA is TGTGCCAGCAGCTTGCCTAGAACCTGGGATACGCAGTATTTT. Translated, it gives CASSLPRTWDTQYF.

The chain joins TRBV27 to TRBJ2-3, with D possibly being TRBD2 (6 bases). From germline, CDR1 is MNHEY and CDR2 SMNVEV (reference sequence). V lost 2 bases and J 2 bases, leaving 11 bases between the germline ends. This CDR3 has 15 amino acids. CDR3 in DNA: TGTGCCAGCAGTTTAGGGAGGCCCACCACAGATACGCAGTATTTT. Its translation: CASSLGRPTTDTQYF.

CDR3 DNA sequence: TGCGCCAGCAGCCCCTATCGGGATACGCAGTATTTT. Translation gives CASSPYRDTQYF. The chain links TRBV5-1 to TRBJ2-3; D gene unclear. This CDR3 is built from 12 residues. Germline lookup yields CDR1 SGHRS and CDR2 YFSETQ. Between the trimmed V and J ends, which lost 4 bases and 6 bases, there was a span of 9 bases.

This chain links TRBV30 with TRBJ2-7; TRBD1 agrees at 7 bases. The germline V gene encodes CDR1 GTSNPN and CDR2 SVGIG (reference sequence). V gave up 1 base and J gave up 9 bases; unmatched junction bases: 3. The CDR3 length is 11 residues. CDR3 bases: TGTGCCTGGAGTGCAGGGGGTACGCAGTACTTC. This codes for CAWSAGGTQYF.

This clone came up once. This rearrangement joins TRBV10-3 to TRBJ2-1, with 11 bases that match TRBD1. Trimming cost V 2 bases and J 3 bases; bases outside gene matches: 3. The CDR3 totals 16 residues. Germline V gene data show CDR1 as ENHRY and CDR2 as SYGVKD. CDR3 sequence: CAISEVDRGLYNEQFF. In DNA form, the CDR3 reads TGTGCCATCAGTGAGGTGGACAGGGGGCTCTACAATGAGCAGTTCTTC.

The chain carries TRBV5-1 and TRBJ1-1; D unclear. Germline lookup yields CDR1 SGHRS and CDR2 YFSETQ. The CDR3 spans 14 residues. Trimming shortened V by 4 bases and J by 2 bases, and 12 bases separated the two germline ends. CDR3 nucleotide sequence: TGCGCCAGCAGCGGACTAAACCCAAACACTGAAGCTTTCTTT. As protein: CASSGLNPNTEAFF.

The chain links TRBV7-9 to TRBJ1-1; D unclear. Germline V gives CDR1 SEHNR, CDR2 FQNEAQ (reference sequence). CDR3 size: 14 residues. Trimming shortened V by 2 bases and J by 5 bases, and 12 bases separated the two germline ends. The CDR3 DNA reads TGTGCCAGCAGCTTAATAGCAGGCGGGACTGAAGCTTTCTTT. Amino acid sequence: CASSLIAGGTEAFF. The variable domain in full, completed from reference TRBV7-9 and TRBJ1-1, reads DTGVSQNPRHKITKRGQNVTFRCDPISEHNRLYWYRQTLGQGPEFLTYFQNEAQLEKSRLLSDRFSAERPKGSFSTLEIQRTEQGDSAMYLCASSLIAGGTEAFFGQGTRLTVV.

The J gene is TRBJ1-2, the V gene TRBV27, with D tentatively TRBD1 (6 bases). Germline lookup yields CDR1 MNHEY and CDR2 SMNVEV (reference sequence). The CDR3 totals 14 residues. V lost 6 bases, J lost 8 bases, and 19 bases lay in between. The CDR3 loop reads CASRKTQGGRGYTF. The CDR3 region has the DNA TGTGCCAGCAGGAAGACACAGGGAGGGCGAGGCTACACCTTC.

The genes are TRBV6-2 or TRBV6-3 and TRBJ1-5, with a tentative D call TRBD1 (6 bases). Germline loops: CDR1 MNHEY, CDR2 SVGEGT. The CDR3 length is 15 residues. Trimming stripped 2 bases from V and 6 bases from J, with 14 bases between. The CDR3 spells CASSYPRGRGQPQHF. The CDR3 DNA is TGTGCCAGCAGTTACCCCAGGGGCAGGGGTCAGCCCCAGCATTTT.

The CDR3 DNA follows: TGTGCCAGCAGCTTGGGACAGGGGTCCTACAATGAGCAGTTCTTC. Translated: CASSLGQGSYNEQFF. V and J are TRBV5-5 and TRBJ2-1; 8 bases map to TRBD1. Germline CDR1 SGHKS, CDR2 YYEKEE (reference sequence). The CDR3 extends over 15 amino acids. Unmatched junction bases numbered 0, after V lost 0 bases and J lost 1 base.

This chain uses TRBV7-9 with TRBJ2-7; 8 bases agree with TRBD1. The CDR3 spans 13 residues. From germline, CDR1 is SEHNR and CDR2 FQNEAQ (reference sequence). The CDR3 region has the DNA TGTGCGTTACAGGGGGGCCAGTCCTACGAGCAGTACTTC. Translating it yields CALQGGQSYEQYF.

This clone was detected only once. The genes are TRBV24-1 and TRBJ2-1, with 10 bases matching TRBD2. Germline trimming cut 5 bases from V and 2 bases from J; bases unmatched to any gene: 8. The CDR3 has 17 amino acids. Germline loops: CDR1 KGHDR, CDR2 SFDVKD. The CDR3 DNA is TGTGCCACCAGTGGCAGACAAACTAGCGGGACCTACAATGAGCAGTTCTTC. Its protein is CATSGRQTSGTYNEQFF.

The rearrangement links TRBV7-2 to TRBJ2-1, with 10 bases lining up with TRBD2. Germline CDR1 reads SGHTA; CDR2 reads FQGNSA. The CDR3 has 16 amino acids. Germline trimming cut 4 bases from V and 0 bases from J; bases unmatched to any gene: 3. CDR3 bases: TGTGCCAGCAGCTGGGCTAGCGGGAGCTCCTACAATGAGCAGTTCTTC. This gives the protein CASSWASGSSYNEQFF.

The chain links TRBV19 to TRBJ2-1; tentatively, D is TRBD2 (5 bases). The CDR3 has 15 amino acids. Between the trimmed V and J ends, which lost 2 bases and 0 bases, there was a span of 8 bases. Germline V gene lookup returns CDR1 LNHDA and CDR2 SQIVND (reference sequence). The CDR3 DNA sequence: TGTGCCAGTAGTATAAAGCGGAACTCCTACAATGAGCAGTTCTTC. Its translation is CASSIKRNSYNEQFF.

CDR3 bases: TGTGCCAGCAGCTACGGGACAGGGCCCGAGCAGTACTTC. This encodes CASSYGTGPEQYF. J is TRBJ2-7 and V is TRBV11-1; 9 bases fit TRBD1. V was clipped by 4 bases and J by 6 bases; unmatched bases: 4. The CDR3 sequence is 13 residues long. CDR1 is SGHAT and CDR2 is FQDESV in the germline V gene (reference sequence). The full variable domain, rest sourced from reference TRBV11-1 and TRBJ2-7, is EAEVAQSPRYKITEKSQAVAFWCDPISGHATLYWYRQILGQGPELLVQFQDESVVDDSQLPKDRFSAERLKGVDSTLKIQPAELGDSAMYLCASSYGTGPEQYFGPGTRLTVT.

This chain uses TRBV11-2 with TRBJ2-3; unclear D gene. The V end lost 2 bases, the J end lost 2 bases, and 11 bases lay between the germline ends. This CDR3 region has 15 residues. Germline values: CDR1 SGHAT, CDR2 FQNNGV. CDR3 region: CASSLIGPTTDTQYF. In nucleotides, the CDR3 is TGTGCCAGCAGCTTAATTGGGCCGACCACAGATACGCAGTATTTT.

The genes are TRBV6-6 and TRBJ1-3; tentative D call: TRBD1 (5 bases). The V gene's germline CDR1 is MNHNY and CDR2 SVGAGI (reference sequence). This CDR3 spans 15 amino acids. V was clipped by 0 bases and J by 2 bases, with 8 bases between them. The CDR3 DNA reads TGTGCCAGCAGTTACTCGACAGCTGCTGGAAACACCATATATTTT. Protein product: CASSYSTAAGNTIYF.